This is a list of T cell receptor beta chains from one sample in a study of blood T cell repertoires in COVID-19. Sequencing was performed with immunoSEQ multiplex PCR; in TCRdb, only in-frame clones are kept and a portion is missing. The sample lists around 170,000 clones; around 80% were seen once. The sequenced sample consisted of peripheral blood. The receptors here all came from a man in his thirties or forties with active or convalescent COVID-19. The CDR3 runs from the conserved cysteine through the conserved F or W. Each record gives: clone size, CDR3 length, J gene, D gene, V gene, CDR3 protein, CDR3 DNA. The D gene is left open where the match is weak. Clone size is shown for a subset of rows, as once, few, many or a class of expanded clone.

clone size: -; CDR3 length: 17; J gene: TRBJ2-7; D gene: -; V gene: TRBV5-1; CDR3 protein: CASSLGVGQNAPYEQYF; CDR3 DNA: TGCGCCAGCAGCTTGGGGGTGGGCCAGAACGCCCCCTACGAGCAGTACTTC
clone size: -; CDR3 length: 13; J gene: TRBJ1-2; D gene: -; V gene: TRBV12-3/TRBV12-4; CDR3 protein: CASSQHAGYGYTF; CDR3 DNA: TGTGCCAGCAGCCAACACGCAGGGTATGGCTACACCTTC
clone size: -; CDR3 length: 17; J gene: TRBJ2-1; D gene: TRBD1; V gene: TRBV5-1; CDR3 protein: CASSLGQGASSYNEQFF; CDR3 DNA: TGCGCCAGCAGCTTGGGGCAGGGGGCAAGTAGCTACAATGAGCAGTTCTTC
clone size: -; CDR3 length: 13; J gene: TRBJ1-1; D gene: -; V gene: TRBV7-2; CDR3 protein: CASSPYTNTEAFF; CDR3 DNA: TGTGCCAGCAGCCCCTATACGAACACTGAAGCTTTCTTT
clone size: -; CDR3 length: 15; J gene: TRBJ1-5; D gene: TRBD1; V gene: TRBV6-2/TRBV6-3; CDR3 protein: CASSSRQGSNQPQHF; CDR3 DNA: TGTGCCAGCAGCAGTAGACAGGGAAGCAATCAGCCCCAGCATTTT
clone size: -; CDR3 length: 14; J gene: TRBJ1-6; D gene: TRBD1; V gene: TRBV27; CDR3 protein: CASSLGQYNSPLHF; CDR3 DNA: TGTGCCAGCAGCCTGGGACAGTATAATTCACCCCTCCACTTT
clone size: -; CDR3 length: 16; J gene: TRBJ1-5; D gene: TRBD1; V gene: TRBV6-5; CDR3 protein: CASSYRQGGSNQPQHF; CDR3 DNA: TGTGCCAGCAGTTACCGACAGGGTGGGAGCAATCAGCCCCAGCATTTT
clone size: -; CDR3 length: 16; J gene: TRBJ1-4; D gene: -; V gene: TRBV27; CDR3 protein: CASSRIGEIGQEKLFF; CDR3 DNA: TGTGCCAGCAGTCGGATAGGGGAAATAGGGCAAGAAAAACTGTTTTTT
clone size: once; CDR3 length: 15; J gene: TRBJ2-5; D gene: TRBD2; V gene: TRBV6-2/TRBV6-3; CDR3 protein: CASSPGTSRQETQYF; CDR3 DNA: TGTGCCAGCAGCCCCGGGACTAGCCGTCAAGAGACCCAGTACTTC
clone size: -; CDR3 length: 14; J gene: TRBJ1-5; D gene: -; V gene: TRBV3-1/TRBV3-2; CDR3 protein: CASSSGTLHQPQHF; CDR3 DNA: TGTGCCAGCAGCTCCGGGACACTCCATCAGCCCCAGCATTTT
clone size: -; CDR3 length: 14; J gene: TRBJ1-1; D gene: -; V gene: TRBV27; CDR3 protein: CASSPSPGSTEAFF; CDR3 DNA: TGTGCCAGCAGTCCGTCACCTGGCAGCACTGAAGCTTTCTTT
clone size: -; CDR3 length: 14; J gene: TRBJ2-3; D gene: -; V gene: TRBV5-1; CDR3 protein: CASSFGTNTDTQYF; CDR3 DNA: TGCGCCAGCAGCTTCGGGACAAACACAGATACGCAGTATTTT
clone size: -; CDR3 length: 15; J gene: TRBJ2-3; D gene: TRBD2; V gene: TRBV5-6; CDR3 protein: CASSLQGLASDTQYF; CDR3 DNA: TGTGCCAGCAGCTTGCAGGGACTAGCTTCAGATACGCAGTATTTT
clone size: -; CDR3 length: 14; J gene: TRBJ1-6; D gene: TRBD1; V gene: TRBV6-5; CDR3 protein: CASSRAEGASPLHF; CDR3 DNA: TGTGCCAGCAGCCGAGCCGAGGGGGCCTCACCCCTCCACTTT
clone size: -; CDR3 length: 14; J gene: TRBJ2-5; D gene: TRBD2; V gene: TRBV4-1; CDR3 protein: CASSQAKREETQYF; CDR3 DNA: TGCGCCAGCAGCCAAGCTAAGCGGGAGGAGACCCAGTACTTC
clone size: -; CDR3 length: 14; J gene: TRBJ1-3; D gene: -; V gene: TRBV11-2; CDR3 protein: CASRSGAPLGAIYF; CDR3 DNA: TGTGCCAGCAGAAGCGGAGCTCCATTGGGCGCCATATATTTT
clone size: -; CDR3 length: 16; J gene: TRBJ1-2; D gene: -; V gene: TRBV10-2; CDR3 protein: CASSPTRGSGPYGYTF; CDR3 DNA: TGCGCCAGCAGTCCCACGCGGGGAAGCGGTCCCTATGGCTACACCTTC
clone size: -; CDR3 length: 17; J gene: TRBJ2-3; D gene: -; V gene: TRBV11-3; CDR3 protein: CASSFYPRGFSTDTQYF; CDR3 DNA: TGTGCCAGCAGCTTTTACCCCCGCGGGTTTAGCACAGATACGCAGTATTTT
clone size: -; CDR3 length: 15; J gene: TRBJ2-3; D gene: TRBD1; V gene: TRBV3-1/TRBV3-2; CDR3 protein: CASSADRTSTDTQYF; CDR3 DNA: TGTGCCAGCAGCGCGGACAGGACCAGCACAGATACGCAGTATTTT
clone size: -; CDR3 length: 16; J gene: TRBJ1-2; D gene: -; V gene: TRBV24-1; CDR3 protein: CATSDRGRTERGGYTF; CDR3 DNA: TGTGCCACCAGTGACCGTGGACGGACGGAGAGAGGGGGCTACACCTTC
clone size: -; CDR3 length: 14; J gene: TRBJ2-1; D gene: TRBD2; V gene: TRBV5-1; CDR3 protein: CASSLAGLDGEQFF; CDR3 DNA: TGCGCCAGCAGCTTGGCGGGACTAGACGGCGAGCAGTTCTTC
clone size: -; CDR3 length: 14; J gene: TRBJ2-3; D gene: -; V gene: TRBV30; CDR3 protein: CAWRGGPATDTQYF; CDR3 DNA: TGTGCCTGGAGGGGGGGTCCCGCTACAGATACGCAGTATTTT
clone size: once; CDR3 length: 12; J gene: TRBJ2-7; D gene: -; V gene: TRBV24-1; CDR3 protein: CATTRGAGEQYF; CDR3 DNA: TGTGCCACCACTCGGGGGGCGGGCGAGCAGTACTTC
clone size: once; CDR3 length: 13; J gene: TRBJ1-2; D gene: TRBD1; V gene: TRBV19; CDR3 protein: CASSPTGGGGYTF; CDR3 DNA: TGTGCCAGTAGTCCAACAGGGGGCGGCGGCTACACCTTC
clone size: -; CDR3 length: 16; J gene: TRBJ1-2; D gene: TRBD1; V gene: TRBV25-1; CDR3 protein: CASSPRGRDRVDGYTF; CDR3 DNA: TGTGCCAGCAGTCCACGGGGGAGGGACAGGGTAGATGGCTACACCTTC
clone size: -; CDR3 length: 13; J gene: TRBJ2-1; D gene: -; V gene: TRBV11-3; CDR3 protein: CASSLPVGGEQFF; CDR3 DNA: TGTGCCAGCAGCTTACCAGTGGGGGGTGAGCAGTTCTTC
clone size: -; CDR3 length: 15; J gene: TRBJ1-6; D gene: TRBD1; V gene: TRBV3-1/TRBV3-2; CDR3 protein: CASSQGGGGHSPLHF; CDR3 DNA: TGTGCCAGCAGCCAAGGAGGGGGCGGCCATTCACCCCTCCACTTT
clone size: -; CDR3 length: 16; J gene: TRBJ2-3; D gene: -; V gene: TRBV4-3; CDR3 protein: CASSQDRLEFTDTQYF; CDR3 DNA: TGCGCCAGCAGCCAAGATAGGCTAGAATTCACAGATACGCAGTATTTT
clone size: -; CDR3 length: 12; J gene: TRBJ1-2; D gene: -; V gene: TRBV19; CDR3 protein: CASSSRSFDYTF; CDR3 DNA: TGTGCCAGTAGCTCACGAAGCTTTGACTACACCTTC
clone size: -; CDR3 length: 14; J gene: TRBJ1-5; D gene: -; V gene: TRBV28; CDR3 protein: CASGQTPDNQPQHF; CDR3 DNA: TGTGCCAGCGGACAGACACCCGACAATCAGCCCCAGCATTTT
clone size: -; CDR3 length: 14; J gene: TRBJ1-2; D gene: -; V gene: TRBV10-3; CDR3 protein: CAISVRDTNYGYTF; CDR3 DNA: TGTGCCATCAGTGTACGGGACACCAATTATGGCTACACCTTC
clone size: -; CDR3 length: 15; J gene: TRBJ1-4; D gene: -; V gene: TRBV9; CDR3 protein: CASSVGGGTNEKLFF; CDR3 DNA: TGTGCCAGCAGCGTAGGGGGAGGGACTAATGAAAAACTGTTTTTT
clone size: -; CDR3 length: 15; J gene: TRBJ1-2; D gene: -; V gene: TRBV5-1; CDR3 protein: CASSLAGGGDGGYTF; CDR3 DNA: TGCGCCAGCAGCTTGGCGGGCGGGGGAGACGGTGGCTACACCTTC
clone size: once; CDR3 length: 14; J gene: TRBJ2-3; D gene: TRBD1; V gene: TRBV29-1; CDR3 protein: CSVAGEQGADTQYF; CDR3 DNA: TGCAGCGTTGCGGGGGAACAGGGGGCAGATACGCAGTATTTT
clone size: -; CDR3 length: 17; J gene: TRBJ1-3; D gene: TRBD1; V gene: TRBV7-9; CDR3 protein: CASSSIQGKGSGNTIYF; CDR3 DNA: TGTGCCAGCAGCTCCATACAGGGGAAAGGGTCTGGAAACACCATATATTTT
clone size: -; CDR3 length: 15; J gene: TRBJ2-7; D gene: TRBD2; V gene: TRBV10-1; CDR3 protein: CASSESLAGAYEQYF; CDR3 DNA: TGCGCCAGCAGTGAGTCCCTAGCGGGAGCCTACGAGCAGTACTTC
clone size: -; CDR3 length: 17; J gene: TRBJ1-2; D gene: -; V gene: TRBV7-2; CDR3 protein: CASSLAPGEGGHYGYTF; CDR3 DNA: TGTGCCAGCAGCTTAGCTCCGGGGGAGGGAGGACACTATGGCTACACCTTC
clone size: -; CDR3 length: 13; J gene: TRBJ1-1; D gene: -; V gene: TRBV5-1; CDR3 protein: CASSSQGNTEAFF; CDR3 DNA: TGCGCCAGCAGCTCCCAGGGAAACACTGAAGCTTTCTTT
clone size: -; CDR3 length: 14; J gene: TRBJ2-1; D gene: -; V gene: TRBV6-5; CDR3 protein: CASTAAEGYNEQFF; CDR3 DNA: TGTGCCAGCACTGCGGCTGAGGGCTACAATGAGCAGTTCTTC
clone size: few; CDR3 length: 15; J gene: TRBJ1-1; D gene: TRBD1; V gene: TRBV4-3; CDR3 protein: CASSQGQGGQLEAFF; CDR3 DNA: TGCGCCAGCAGCCAGGGACAGGGGGGGCAGCTTGAAGCTTTCTTT
clone size: -; CDR3 length: 16; J gene: TRBJ2-3; D gene: -; V gene: TRBV6-2/TRBV6-3; CDR3 protein: CASSPRGAGGTDTQYF; CDR3 DNA: TGTGCCAGCAGTCCCCGAGGGGCAGGAGGGACTGATACGCAGTATTTT
clone size: few; CDR3 length: 15; J gene: TRBJ1-2; D gene: TRBD1; V gene: TRBV7-2; CDR3 protein: CASSPSPGQANGYTF; CDR3 DNA: TGTGCCAGCAGCCCTAGCCCCGGACAGGCGAATGGCTACACCTTC
clone size: once; CDR3 length: 15; J gene: TRBJ1-6; D gene: TRBD1; V gene: TRBV6-5; CDR3 protein: CASRGQGDNNSPLHF; CDR3 DNA: TGTGCCAGCAGGGGACAGGGGGATAATAATTCACCCCTCCACTTT
clone size: -; CDR3 length: 17; J gene: TRBJ2-3; D gene: -; V gene: TRBV6-2/TRBV6-3; CDR3 protein: CASSYSSSGPYTDTQYF; CDR3 DNA: TGTGCCAGCAGTTACTCCTCGAGCGGACCATATACAGATACGCAGTATTTT
clone size: -; CDR3 length: 17; J gene: TRBJ2-1; D gene: -; V gene: TRBV4-1; CDR3 protein: CASSQEPRPSSYNEQFF; CDR3 DNA: TGCGCCAGCAGCCAAGAACCTAGGCCGAGCTCCTACAATGAGCAGTTCTTC
clone size: -; CDR3 length: 17; J gene: TRBJ2-2; D gene: TRBD2; V gene: TRBV11-3; CDR3 protein: CASSPPVWEGSTGELFF; CDR3 DNA: TGTGCCAGCAGCCCCCCCGTGTGGGAGGGGAGCACCGGGGAGCTGTTTTTT
clone size: once; CDR3 length: 14; J gene: TRBJ1-5; D gene: -; V gene: TRBV7-9; CDR3 protein: CASSLGMEGQPQHF; CDR3 DNA: TGTGCCAGCAGCTTAGGAATGGAGGGACAGCCCCAGCATTTT
clone size: few; CDR3 length: 15; J gene: TRBJ2-5; D gene: TRBD2; V gene: TRBV2; CDR3 protein: CASTVTSGTRETQYF; CDR3 DNA: TGTGCCAGCACTGTGACTAGCGGGACCAGAGAGACCCAGTACTTC
clone size: -; CDR3 length: 16; J gene: TRBJ2-2; D gene: -; V gene: TRBV10-3; CDR3 protein: CAISESGQGNTGELFF; CDR3 DNA: TGTGCCATCAGTGAGTCCGGACAAGGTAACACCGGGGAGCTGTTTTTT
clone size: -; CDR3 length: 13; J gene: TRBJ2-2; D gene: -; V gene: TRBV6-4; CDR3 protein: CASSDSGAGELFF; CDR3 DNA: TGTGCCAGCAGTGACTCAGGGGCCGGGGAGCTGTTTTTT
clone size: -; CDR3 length: 12; J gene: TRBJ1-4; D gene: -; V gene: TRBV30; CDR3 protein: CALTQGNEKLFF; CDR3 DNA: TGTGCCTTGACGCAGGGGAATGAAAAACTGTTTTTT
clone size: once; CDR3 length: 16; J gene: TRBJ1-2; D gene: TRBD1; V gene: TRBV11-2; CDR3 protein: CASSSRTGPYNYGYTF; CDR3 DNA: TGTGCCAGCAGCTCCAGGACAGGGCCCTATAACTATGGCTACACCTTC
clone size: -; CDR3 length: 16; J gene: TRBJ1-2; D gene: -; V gene: TRBV3-1/TRBV3-2; CDR3 protein: CASSQDGVTGPYGYTF; CDR3 DNA: TGTGCCAGCAGCCAAGACGGAGTCACAGGGCCTTATGGCTACACCTTC